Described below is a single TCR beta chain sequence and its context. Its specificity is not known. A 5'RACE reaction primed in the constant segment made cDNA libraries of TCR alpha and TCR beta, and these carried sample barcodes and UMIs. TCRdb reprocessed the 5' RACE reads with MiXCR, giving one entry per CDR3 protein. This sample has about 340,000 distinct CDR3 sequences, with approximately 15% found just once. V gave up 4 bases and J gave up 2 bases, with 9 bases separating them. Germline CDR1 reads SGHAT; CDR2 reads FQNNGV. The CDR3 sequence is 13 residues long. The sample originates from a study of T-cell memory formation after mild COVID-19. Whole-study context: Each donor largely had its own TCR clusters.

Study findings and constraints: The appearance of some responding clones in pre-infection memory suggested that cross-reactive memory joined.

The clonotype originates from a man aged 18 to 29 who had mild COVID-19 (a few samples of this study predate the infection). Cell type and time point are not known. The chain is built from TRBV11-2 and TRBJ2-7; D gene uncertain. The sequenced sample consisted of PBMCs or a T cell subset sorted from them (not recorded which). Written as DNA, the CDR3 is TGTGCCAGCAGCTCCGTCAGGACCTACGAGCAGTACTTC. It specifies CASSSVRTYEQYF.